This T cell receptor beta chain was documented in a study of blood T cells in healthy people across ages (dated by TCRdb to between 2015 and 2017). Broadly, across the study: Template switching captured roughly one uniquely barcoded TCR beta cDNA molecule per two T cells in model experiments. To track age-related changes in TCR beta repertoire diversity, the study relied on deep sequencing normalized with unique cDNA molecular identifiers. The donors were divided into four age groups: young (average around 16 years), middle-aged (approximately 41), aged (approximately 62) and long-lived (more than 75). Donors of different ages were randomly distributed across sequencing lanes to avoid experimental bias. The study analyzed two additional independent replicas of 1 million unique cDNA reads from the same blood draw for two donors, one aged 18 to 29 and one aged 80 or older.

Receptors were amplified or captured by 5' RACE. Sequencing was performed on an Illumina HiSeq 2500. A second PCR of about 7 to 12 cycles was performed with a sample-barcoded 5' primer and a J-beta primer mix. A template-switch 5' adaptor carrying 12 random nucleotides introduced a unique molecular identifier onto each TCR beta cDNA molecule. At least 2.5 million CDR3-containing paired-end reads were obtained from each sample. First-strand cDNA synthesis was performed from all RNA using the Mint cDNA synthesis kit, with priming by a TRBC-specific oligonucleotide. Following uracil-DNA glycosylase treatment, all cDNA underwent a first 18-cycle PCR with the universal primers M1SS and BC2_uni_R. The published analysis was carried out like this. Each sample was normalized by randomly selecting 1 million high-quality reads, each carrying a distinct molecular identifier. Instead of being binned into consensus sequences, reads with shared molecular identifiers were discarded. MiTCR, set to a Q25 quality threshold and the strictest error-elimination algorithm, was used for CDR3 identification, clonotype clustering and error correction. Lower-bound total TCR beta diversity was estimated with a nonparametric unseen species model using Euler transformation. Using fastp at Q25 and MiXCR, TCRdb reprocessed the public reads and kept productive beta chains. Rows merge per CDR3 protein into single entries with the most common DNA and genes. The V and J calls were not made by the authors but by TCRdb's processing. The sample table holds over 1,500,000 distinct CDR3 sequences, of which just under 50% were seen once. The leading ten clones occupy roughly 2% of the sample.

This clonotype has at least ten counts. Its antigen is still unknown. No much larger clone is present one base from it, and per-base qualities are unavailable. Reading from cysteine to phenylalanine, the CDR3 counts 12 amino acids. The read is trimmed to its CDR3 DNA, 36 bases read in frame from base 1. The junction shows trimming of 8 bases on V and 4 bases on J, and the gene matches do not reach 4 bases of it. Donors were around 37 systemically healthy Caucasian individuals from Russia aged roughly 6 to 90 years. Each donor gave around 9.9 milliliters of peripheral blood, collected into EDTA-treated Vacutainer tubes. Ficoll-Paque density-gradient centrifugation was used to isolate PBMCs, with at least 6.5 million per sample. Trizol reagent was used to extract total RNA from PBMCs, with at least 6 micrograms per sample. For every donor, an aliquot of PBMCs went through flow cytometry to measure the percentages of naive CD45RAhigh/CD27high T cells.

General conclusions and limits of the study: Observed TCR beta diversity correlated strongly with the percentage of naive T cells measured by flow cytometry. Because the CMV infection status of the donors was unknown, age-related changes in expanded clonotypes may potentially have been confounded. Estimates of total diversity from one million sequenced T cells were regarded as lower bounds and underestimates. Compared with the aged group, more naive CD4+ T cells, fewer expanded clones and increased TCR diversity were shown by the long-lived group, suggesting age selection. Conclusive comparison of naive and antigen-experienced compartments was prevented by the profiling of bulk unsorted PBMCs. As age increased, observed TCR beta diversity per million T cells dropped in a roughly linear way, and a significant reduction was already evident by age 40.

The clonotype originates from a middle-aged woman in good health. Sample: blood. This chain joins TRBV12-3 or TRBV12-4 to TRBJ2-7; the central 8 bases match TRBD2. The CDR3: CASAGGPYEQYF. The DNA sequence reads TGTGCCAGCGCGGGGGGTCCTTACGAGCAGTACTTC.